What follows is one T cell receptor beta chain and its context. What it recognizes is unknown. Other DNA sequences in the same sample also yield this CDR3. This entry is derived from a study of cytomegalovirus exposure and HLA in healthy donors. Findings of the study overall: In a later analysis, V- and J-gene trimming of beta chains associated with a DCLRE1C missense variant, replicated independently. The number of N-insertions in an Asian-associated ancestry cluster was reportedly below the approximately 600-donor mean in a later analysis.

PCR amplification relied on 60 Vbeta primers (plus 13 Jbeta primers). Assay: immunoSEQ multiplex PCR; the TCRdb copy retains only in-frame clones and omits some. This table holds some 210,000 clones, around four fifths found once. This CDR3 spans 13 amino acids. V was shortened by 0 bases and J by 0 bases, with 2 bases between the two germline ends. Germline V CDR1 and CDR2: SGHTA, FQGNSA. This TCR was sampled from a woman between 50 and 59 years old in good health and CMV-seropositive. Sequencing was performed on PBMCs. The chain recombines TRBV7-2 with TRBJ1-1; D uncertain. CDR3 bases: TGTGCCAGCAGCTTAGCCTTGAACACTGAAGCTTTCTTT. Translating gives CASSLALNTEAFF.